This T cell receptor (beta chain) emerged from a study of blood T cells in healthy people across ages. Looking at the study overall: In model experiments, template switching was able to capture about one barcoded beta molecule for every two T cells that were present.

This clonotype has more than one count but fewer than ten. Peripheral blood, approximately 10 milliliters per donor, was collected. No fewer than 6 million PBMCs went into each sample. V shed 7 bases and J shed 5 bases, with 20 bases lying between them. The CDR3 runs 15 residues. Per the germline V gene, CDR1 is MDHEN and CDR2 is SYDVKM. Through a sample-barcoded 5' primer and a J-beta primer mix, a second PCR was run for about 6 to 12 cycles. Each CDR3 protein gets one entry after TCRdb re-called the 5' RACE reads with MiXCR. The sample has hundreds of thousands of distinct CDR3 sequences, under 55% seen once; the top ten hold roughly 18%.

This receptor was obtained from a man aged 55 to 70 in good health. The chain links TRBV28 to TRBJ2-5; perhaps TRBD2 as D (7 bases). The sequenced sample was blood. The CDR3: CASKGGGPTQETQYF. As DNA, the CDR3 is TGTGCCAGCAAAGGGGGGGGGCCGACCCAGGAGACCCAGTACTTC.